The T cell receptor (beta chain) described here comes from a study of blood T cell repertoires in COVID-19. About the research overall: Some COVID-19 samples were acute and others convalescent; all came from the United States, Italy and Spain. T cells, B-cell-depleted T cells, or PBMCs supplied cDNA or gDNA.

Authors' data handling: Amplifying reference gene primers gave estimates of nucleated cell counts. The data were produced by immunoSEQ multiplex PCR, yet TCRdb's version contains in-frame clones alone and is incomplete. V, J and clone size reflect that table, while D and trimming were determined from the DNA. The table has 100,000 to 150,000 clones, 84% seen once; the top ten hold about 1.5%. The sequence came from a man aged 55 to 70 with acute or convalescent COVID-19. The sequencing input was peripheral blood.

The CDR3: CASSIRGARYGYTF. Here the CDR3 DNA reads TGTGCCAGCAGCATCCGGGGAGCTAGGTATGGCTACACCTTC. The V gene is TRBV5-4, the J gene TRBJ1-2; unclear D gene. Trimming shortened V by 4 bases and J by 5 bases, and 15 bases separated the two germline ends. From germline, CDR1 is SGHNT and CDR2 YYREEE (reference sequence). This CDR3 comprises 14 residues.